Listed here are 22 T cell receptor beta chains from one sample, sequenced in a study of siplizumab effects on memory and regulatory T cells. This table comes from immunoSEQ multiplex PCR, and its TCRdb copy is limited to in-frame clones, with some not included. The repertoire holds about 100,000 clones, with over 90% as singletons. Source material: Tregs sorted from blood. These receptors were taken from a human donor in good health.

The genes are TRBV7-3 and TRBJ1-2, with 8 nucleotides matching TRBD1. Germline V gene sequence: CDR1 SGHTA, CDR2 FQGTGA. The CDR3 is made up of 14 amino acids. V shed 2 bases, J shed 3 bases, and the junction held 2 bases outside the gene matches. The chain's CDR3 is CASSLSGGDYGYTF. For the CDR3, the DNA is TGTGCCAGCAGCTTATCAGGGGGCGACTATGGCTACACCTTC.

This chain uses TRBV5-6 with TRBJ1-2; unclear D gene. The V and J ends lost 0 bases and 4 bases respectively, with 13 bases between them. Germline assignment: CDR1 SGHDT and CDR2 YYEEEE. This CDR3 region has 15 residues. In DNA form, the CDR3 reads TGTGCCAGCAGCTTGGTTGACGGGCCTCGCTATGGCTACACCTTC. It yields the protein CASSLVDGPRYGYTF. The whole variable domain, filled in from reference TRBV5-6 and TRBJ1-2, reads DAGVTQSPTHLIKTRGQQVTLRCSPKSGHDTVSWYQQALGQGPQFIFQYYEEEERQRGNFPDRFSGHQFPNYSSELNVNALLLGDSALYLCASSLVDGPRYGYTFGSGTRLTVV.

V usage is TRBV6-5 and J usage is TRBJ2-7; D is uncertain. This CDR3 has 14 amino acids. The germline V gene has CDR1 MNHEY and CDR2 SVGAGI. Trimming shortened V by 8 bases and J by 0 bases, and 14 bases separated the two germline ends. The CDR3 loop reads CASAKGGGSYEQYF. DNA for the CDR3: TGTGCCAGCGCCAAGGGCGGCGGCTCCTACGAGCAGTACTTC.

The gene calls are TRBV5-1 and TRBJ2-3; 9 bases fit TRBD2. V gave up 3 bases and J gave up 7 bases; unmatched junction bases: 15. This CDR3 contains 17 residues. The V gene's germline CDR1 is SGHRS and CDR2 YFSETQ. This CDR3 reads CASSSITGQLAGNTQYF. The CDR3 DNA reads TGCGCCAGCAGCTCGATCACAGGGCAACTAGCGGGCAATACGCAGTATTTT.

This clone was counted between two and nine times. The chain is built from TRBV10-2 and TRBJ1-5, with D uncertain. V was clipped by 2 bases and J by 9 bases, with 8 bases between them. This CDR3 contains 12 residues. Germline assignment: CDR1 WSHSY and CDR2 SAAADI. CDR3 bases: TGCGCCAGCAGTGAGCCAGATCGGCCCCAGCATTTT. This sequence encodes CASSEPDRPQHF.

This clone was picked up one time. The chain recombines TRBV10-3 with TRBJ1-1, with D unclear. Trimming cost V 3 bases and J 3 bases, with 5 bases left between them. The CDR3 is 12 residues long. Germline V gene sequence: CDR1 ENHRY, CDR2 SYGVKD. This CDR3 is CAISDPDTEAFF. DNA of the CDR3: TGTGCCATCAGTGATCCGGACACTGAAGCTTTCTTT.

This sequence joins TRBV30 and TRBJ2-2; TRBD2 matches 8 bases. The CDR3 contains 15 residues. V shed 3 bases and J 8 bases; nucleotides not matched to a gene: 11. Germline V gives CDR1 GTSNPN, CDR2 SVGIG (reference sequence). CDR3 amino acids: CAWRPVAGWTGELFF. In DNA form, the CDR3 reads TGTGCCTGGAGGCCGGTAGCGGGGTGGACGGGGGAGCTGTTTTTT. The whole variable domain, filled in from reference TRBV30 and TRBJ2-2, reads SQTIHQWPATLVQPVGSPLSLECTVEGTSNPNLYWYRQAAGRGLQLLFYSVGIGQISSEVPQNLSASRPQDRQFILSSKKLLLSDSGFYLCAWRPVAGWTGELFFGEGSRLTVL.

This clone was seen more than once but under ten times. The CDR3 sequence is CASSLKQGAQIYTEAFF. The CDR3 DNA follows: TGTGCCAGCAGCTTGAAACAGGGGGCGCAAATCTACACTGAAGCTTTCTTT. The chain joins TRBV7-9 to TRBJ1-1; 9 nucleotides match TRBD1. This CDR3 comprises 17 residues. The germline V gene encodes CDR1 SEHNR and CDR2 FQNEAQ (reference sequence). The J segment lost 3 bases and the V segment lost 3 bases, leaving 11 bases of the junction unmatched.

The chain employs TRBV5-1 and TRBJ2-7, with D maybe TRBD2 (5 bases). The V end lost 8 bases, the J end lost 3 bases, and 12 bases lay between the germline ends. The CDR3 loop spans 12 amino acids. Germline CDR1 SGHRS, CDR2 YFSETQ. CDR3 in amino acids: CARRALRYEQYF. The CDR3 DNA is TGCGCCAGGAGGGCCCTGCGCTACGAGCAGTACTTC.

The gene calls are TRBV2 and TRBJ2-5, with D uncertain. Germline lookup yields CDR1 SNHLY and CDR2 FYNNEI. V shed 4 bases and J shed 5 bases, with 5 bases lying between them. CDR3 length: 11 amino acids. The CDR3 region is CASSGWETQYF. CDR3 sequence (DNA): TGTGCCAGCAGTGGTTGGGAGACCCAGTACTTC.

The chain recombines TRBV4-2 with TRBJ2-1; TRBD1 matches at 10 bases. J was trimmed by 7 bases and V by 6 bases; bases with no gene match: 15. The CDR3 runs to 17 residues. Germline V gene sequence: CDR1 LGHNA, CDR2 YNFKEQ. CDR3 nucleotides: TGTGCCAGCAGATTTACACAGGGACAGGGGAAAGGAAATGAGCAGTTCTTC. Amino acid sequence: CASRFTQGQGKGNEQFF.

The rearrangement links TRBV27 to TRBJ2-7, with 8 bases identical to TRBD2. V shed 2 bases, J shed 0 bases, and the junction held 9 bases outside the gene matches. The CDR3 consists of 17 residues. Per the germline V gene, CDR1 is MNHEY and CDR2 is SMNVEV (reference sequence). CDR3 region: CASSLAGGGFFSYEQYF. CDR3 DNA: TGTGCCAGCAGTTTAGCGGGAGGCGGGTTCTTCTCCTACGAGCAGTACTTC.

This clone was observed a single time. The rearrangement joins TRBV5-5 to TRBJ1-1; D is uncertain. Germline V lookup: CDR1 SGHKS, CDR2 YYEKEE (reference sequence). The CDR3 has 12 residues. V dropped 6 bases and J dropped 4 bases, with 10 bases sitting between them. The CDR3 region has the DNA TGTGCCAGCAACGGACGTAGCACTGAAGCTTTCTTT. This translates into CASNGRSTEAFF.

The genes are TRBV4-1 and TRBJ1-1; TRBD1 aligns across 8 bases. CDR3 length: 16 amino acids. In germline, CDR1 is MGHRA, CDR2 YSYEKL. V lost 1 base to trimming and J lost 2 bases; unmatched junction nucleotides: 6. The DNA of the CDR3 is TGCGCCAGCAGCCAAGGTCTACAGGGGGGAAACACTGAAGCTTTCTTT. This codes for CASSQGLQGGNTEAFF.

This chain uses TRBV6-1 with TRBJ1-1; D is undetermined. The CDR3 spans 15 residues. Between the trimmed V and J ends, which lost 6 bases and 2 bases, there was a span of 16 bases. CDR1 MNHNS and CDR2 SASEGT come from the germline V gene. The CDR3 sequence: CASRFTGQYNTEAFF. In DNA form, the CDR3 reads TGTGCCAGCAGGTTCACCGGCCAGTACAACACTGAAGCTTTCTTT.

The chain joins TRBV9 to TRBJ2-6; D gene unclear. Germline CDR1 SGDLS, CDR2 YYNGEE. CDR3 length: 14 amino acids. Trimming left V 5 bases short and J 2 bases short, with 8 bases between. DNA of the CDR3: TGTGCCAGCAGTCTTCAGGCTGGGGCCAACGTCCTGACTTTC. Its translation is CASSLQAGANVLTF.

This chain joins TRBV7-2 and TRBJ2-1; D is undetermined. The germline gives CDR1 SGHTA, CDR2 FQGNSA. The CDR3 totals 14 residues. The ends were cut back, 1 base at V and 9 bases at J, with 13 bases in the middle. The CDR3 region is CASSLGRFGAEQFF. Here the CDR3 DNA reads TGTGCCAGCAGCTTAGGTCGATTTGGCGCTGAGCAGTTCTTC.

The rearrangement joins TRBV4-1 to TRBJ1-2; D is ambiguous. This CDR3 is 15 amino acids long. The V end lost 2 bases, the J end lost 8 bases, and 18 bases lay between the germline ends. CDR1 and CDR2 from the germline V gene are MGHRA and YSYEKL. CDR3 region: CASSQPNAAYWGYTF. The CDR3 DNA reads as TGCGCCAGCAGCCAACCAAACGCGGCGTACTGGGGCTACACCTTC.

The chain uses TRBV5-1 and TRBJ2-3, with unresolved D. The CDR3 contains 11 residues. The germline V gene has CDR1 SGHRS and CDR2 YFSETQ. Trimming left V 4 bases short and J 4 bases short, with 4 bases between. CDR3 sequence (DNA): TGCGCCAGCAGCGCCGCAGATACGCAGTATTTT. Encoded protein: CASSAADTQYF.

This clone showed up just once. V is TRBV19 and J is TRBJ2-3; 15 nucleotides line up with TRBD2. Germline CDR1 is LNHDA and CDR2 is SQIVND (reference sequence). V gave up 3 bases and J gave up 3 bases; unmatched junction bases: 7. The CDR3 spans 18 residues. Here the CDR3 reads CASSIFGLAGGPTDTQYF. CDR3 nucleotides: TGTGCCAGTAGTATTTTCGGACTAGCGGGAGGGCCGACAGATACGCAGTATTTT.

The chain joins TRBV7-8 to TRBJ1-4; perhaps TRBD1 as D (5 bases). The CDR3 runs 15 residues. Germline V lookup: CDR1 SGHVS, CDR2 FQNEAQ. Between the trimmed V and J ends, which lost 4 bases and 6 bases, there was a span of 15 bases. The CDR3 DNA sequence: TGTGCCAGCAGCTGGTCGTTCGGGGCTGATGAAAAACTGTTTTTT. Amino acid sequence: CASSWSFGADEKLFF. The full variable domain, its missing parts supplied by reference TRBV7-8 and TRBJ1-4, is GAGVSQSPRYKVAKRGQDVALRCDPISGHVSLFWYQQALGQGPEFLTYFQNEAQLDKSGLPSDRFFAERPEGSVSTLKIQRTQQEDSAVYLCASSWSFGADEKLFFGSGTQLSVL.

The genes are TRBV27 and TRBJ2-1, with D perhaps matching TRBD1 (5 bases). The ends were cut back, 6 bases at V and 4 bases at J, with 10 bases in the middle. The CDR3 has 13 residues. Germline CDR1 MNHEY, CDR2 SMNVEV (reference sequence). CDR3 loop: CASRSGPYNEQFF. CDR3 sequence (DNA): TGTGCCAGCAGGTCAGGGCCGTACAATGAGCAGTTCTTC.